Listed below are T cell receptor beta chains from one sample, sequenced in a study of beta chain features in type 1 diabetes. Repertoires were generated with immunoSEQ multiplex PCR, while TCRdb's copy carries only in-frame clones and drops some. There are around 360,000 clones in the sample; around an eighth occur only once, and about 0.01% lies in the top ten. The sequenced material came from naive CD4+ T cells from blood. These receptors all come from a woman aged 18-29 years with type 1 diabetes. CDR3s include the opening cysteine and the closing phenylalanine or tryptophan.

TRBV29-1,CSVGNGASTDTQYF
TRBV29-1,CSSSHNEQFF
TRBV6-5,CASRIGVGSQETQYF
TRBV13,CASTRGGYEQYF
TRBV7-2,CASSRGAGNSDTQYF
TRBV7-2,CASSLGLRGTVYHEQYF
TRBV6-5,CASSYSREYEQYF
TRBV6-5,CASRLAFGANVLTF
TRBV7-2,CASSPRLLGEQFF
TRBV5-5,CASSFITTGNYEQFF
TRBV5-6,CASSSIGTAFTGELFF
TRBV11-2,CASSVPGTGDIQYF
TRBV18,CASSPRASTDTQYF
TRBV5-1,CASSRGTSGPYEQYF
TRBV11-2,CASSRPGLAGHNEQFF
TRBV7-9,CASSSRGDQPQHF
TRBV12-5,CASGSVGTLRYNEQFF
TRBV7-2,CASSPRQGENIQYF
TRBV11-1,CASSSQAVQEVNEQFF
TRBV9,CASSVALAGDHGMDEQFF
TRBV12-2,CASRLCGSTEAFF
TRBV7-2,CASTLSAGTVYNEQFF
TRBV9,CASSVDRGLDGYTF
TRBV18,CASSDPGGETQYF
TRBV28,CASSLIAPHYGYTF
TRBV28,CASSPPRSEQYF
TRBV30,CAWSVWTGGSYEQYF
TRBV14,CASSQVAGSVAYGYTF
TRBV28,CASSAYGKVRYF
TRBV4-3,CASSQALTRGAYNEQFF
TRBV19,CASHAAGQRGTDTQYF
TRBV29-1,CSVEISGGAADTQYF
TRBV28,CASIGAYEQYF
TRBV28,CASRLGTGVNTEAFF
TRBV9,CASSAGTDYQQYF
TRBV5-1,CASSFRMGGEAFF
TRBV16,CASSQSPLTEAFF
TRBV2,CASSVQGDTEAFF
TRBV27,CASTSITGNSYEQYF
TRBV19,CASQDRAGIVPQHF
TRBV11-2,CASSISWTVGAKNIQYF
TRBV30,CAWNSGAETQYF
TRBV18,CASSGTVNTDTQYF
TRBV7-2,CASSTRLGTDTQYF
TRBV2,CASSLLANTEAFF
TRBV7-9,CASSRAGVENEQFF
TRBV18,CASSLAPGNEQYF
TRBV21-1,CASRLRGLF